The 11 T cell receptor beta chains given below trace back to one sample, sequenced in a study of T cell responses to AZD1222 COVID-19 vaccine. Method: immunoSEQ multiplex PCR; TCRdb's copy keeps in-frame clones and lacks some. The repertoire consists of fewer than 110,000 clones, with around 84% occurring once and the leading ten covering 1.2% to 1.5%. Sequenced here: peripheral blood, sampled on day 0 of AZD1222 vaccination. These receptors were collected from an adult in good health.

V gene TRBV6-2 or TRBV6-3 combines with J gene TRBJ1-2, with TRBD1 matching 9 bases. The V and J ends lost 6 bases and 0 bases, in that order; junction bases with no gene match: 11. The CDR3 totals 17 residues. From germline, CDR1 is MNHEY and CDR2 SVGEGT. The CDR3 loop is CASSTTGGRTANYGYTF. The DNA for the CDR3 is TGTGCCAGCAGCACTACAGGGGGCCGAACTGCTAACTATGGCTACACCTTC.

This chain links TRBV7-3 with TRBJ2-1; D is possibly TRBD1 (5 bases). This CDR3 is 13 amino acids long. CDR1 and CDR2 from the germline V gene are SGHTA and FQGTGA. The V end lost 5 bases, the J end lost 10 bases, and 15 bases lay between the germline ends. CDR3 residues: CASSLDITMEQFF. CDR3 bases: TGTGCCAGCAGCCTGGACATTACTATGGAGCAGTTCTTC.

The rearrangement joins TRBV4-1 to TRBJ1-1, with D tentatively TRBD1 (5 bases). The CDR3 extends over 13 amino acids. V lost 1 base and J 8 bases, leaving 11 bases between the germline ends. Germline CDR1 MGHRA, CDR2 YSYEKL. CDR3 nucleotide sequence: TGCGCCAGCAGCCAAGGAAGGGACCTGGAAGCTTTCTTT. It is translated as CASSQGRDLEAFF.

The chain joins TRBV27 to TRBJ1-5; TRBD1 might be the D (6 bases). The CDR3 covers 16 residues. CDR1 and CDR2 from the germline V gene are MNHEY and SMNVEV (reference sequence). V gave up 1 base and J gave up 2 bases, with 12 bases separating them. The CDR3 DNA follows: TGTGCCAGCAGTTTATTAGGGGGGCCGGGCAATCAGCCCCAGCATTTT. Translating it yields CASSLLGGPGNQPQHF.

J is TRBJ2-7 and V is TRBV7-3; unclear D gene. The ends were cut back, 2 bases at V and 3 bases at J, with 8 bases in the middle. Germline V CDR1 and CDR2: SGHTA, FQGTGA. CDR3 length equals 13 residues. This chain's CDR3 is CASSLSVGYEQYF. The CDR3 DNA is TGTGCCAGCAGCTTATCAGTGGGCTACGAGCAGTACTTC.

The chain's CDR3 is CASSPKGPDTNNEQFF. The CDR3 nucleotides read TGTGCCAGCAGCCCTAAGGGACCGGACACTAACAATGAGCAGTTCTTC. The J gene is TRBJ2-1, the V gene TRBV3-1 (or the pseudogene TRBV3-2); D is possibly TRBD1 or TRBD2 (5 bases each). The CDR3 extends over 16 amino acids. The V gene lost 4 bases and the J gene lost 5 bases, with 18 bases spanning the gap. Germline values: CDR1 LGHDT, CDR2 YNNKEL (reference sequence).

The gene calls are TRBV4-3 and TRBJ2-4; D is possibly TRBD2 (6 bases). This CDR3 has 16 residues. Trimming removed 0 bases from V and 0 bases from J, with 9 bases in between. Germline V CDR1 and CDR2: LGHNA, YSLEER. DNA of the CDR3: TGCGCCAGCAGCCAAGATCTGGGGGGAGCCAAAAACATTCAGTACTTC. It yields the protein CASSQDLGGAKNIQYF.

The gene calls are TRBV3-1 (or the pseudogene TRBV3-2) and TRBJ2-3, with 9 bases lining up with TRBD2. The CDR3 spans 17 residues. Germline assignment: CDR1 LGHDT and CDR2 YNNKEL (reference sequence). Trimming took 3 bases from V and 4 from J; bases not matched to a gene: 11. CDR3 loop: CASSHPLAGPLPDTQYF. The CDR3 DNA reads as TGTGCCAGCAGCCATCCTCTAGCGGGACCATTGCCAGATACGCAGTATTTT.

The gene calls are TRBV2 and TRBJ1-2; weak D call: TRBD1 (5 bases). The V end lost 3 bases, the J end lost 1 base, and 9 bases lay between the germline ends. CDR1 is SNHLY, CDR2 FYNNEI, per germline. This CDR3 has 14 residues. DNA for the CDR3: TGTGCCAGCAGTGAGCTGACAGATAACTATGGCTACACCTTC. Protein sequence: CASSELTDNYGYTF.

V usage is TRBV5-1 and J usage is TRBJ1-1; possibly TRBD1 for D (5 bases). V lost 6 bases to trimming and J lost 1 base, with 10 bases between them. The CDR3 consists of 13 residues. Germline loops: CDR1 SGHRS, CDR2 YFSETQ. The CDR3 DNA sequence: TGCGCCAGCAAGGGGCAAGAGAACACTGAAGCTTTCTTT. This sequence encodes CASKGQENTEAFF.

This sequence joins TRBV5-1 and TRBJ1-1; 8 bases line up with TRBD1. Per the germline V gene, CDR1 is SGHRS and CDR2 is YFSETQ. The CDR3 has 15 amino acids. The ends lost 3 bases at V and 0 bases at J; junction bases unmatched: 4. CDR3 DNA sequence: TGCGCCAGCAGCTCGGGACAGGTCTTGAACACTGAAGCTTTCTTT. Translating gives CASSSGQVLNTEAFF. Drawing the rest from reference TRBV5-1 and TRBJ1-1, the complete variable domain is KAGVTQTPRYLIKTRGQQVTLSCSPISGHRSVSWYQQTPGQGLQFLFEYFSETQRNKGNFPGRFSGRQFSNSRSEMNVSTLELGDSALYLCASSSGQVLNTEAFFGQGTRLTVV.